This TCR beta chain was obtained from a study of Tregs in tolerant kidney transplant recipients. The method was immunoSEQ multiplex PCR; TCRdb's version includes in-frame clones alone and lacks a portion of them. This sample's table has approximately 30,000 clones. On this clone itself: The read falls 3 residues short of the CDR3 end, and the missing part is taken from the germline J gene.

Mixed chimerism was transient after nonmyeloablative marrow transplants from related graft donors. The germline gives CDR1 SGHTA, CDR2 FQGNSA. Trimming took 1 base from V and 2 from J, leaving 7 bases between them. The CDR3 is 14 amino acids. The chain combines TRBV7-2 with TRBJ2-3; D may be TRBD1 (5 bases). The clonotype comes from a human patient who received a combined kidney and bone marrow transplant. Some T cells here may be from the graft donor. The source material was CD4+ T cells from blood (PBMCs), sampled 24 months after the transplant. The CDR3 reads CASSLGRATDTQYF. The sequenced CDR3 bases are TGTGCCAGCAGCTTAGGCAGGGCCACAGATACG.